One T cell receptor (beta chain) is described in this entry. What it binds is unknown. Per germline, CDR1 WSHSY and CDR2 SAAADI. The CDR3 has 13 residues. V lost 6 bases and J 2 bases, leaving 10 bases between the germline ends. This specimen comes from a study of cytomegalovirus exposure and HLA in healthy donors. A multiplex PCR was run with 60 Vbeta primers and 13 Jbeta primers. The assay was immunoSEQ multiplex PCR, and TCRdb's table has in-frame clones only and misses some. The sample includes under 100,000 clones, roughly 61% of them seen just once. Broader study findings: At a 0.05 false discovery rate, a later analysis found around 17,000 TCR beta sequences to be associated with HLA alleles.

The chain employs TRBV10-2 and TRBJ2-5; D is perhaps TRBD2 (6 bases). The sequence came from a woman in her thirties or forties in good health and CMV-seropositive. The sample consisted of PBMCs. DNA of the CDR3: TGCGCCAGCAGCCGACTAGATCAAGAGACCCAGTACTTC. This gives the protein CASSRLDQETQYF.